The sequence of this T cell receptor beta chain was determined in a study of T cells in women clearing cervical HPV infection. Study summary: HLA type stays a possible confounder, typing being limited.

The table came from immunoSEQ multiplex PCR; TCRdb's copy has only in-frame clones and leaves some out. Its table lists tens of thousands of clones. Germline V gives CDR1 SEHNR, CDR2 FQNEAQ (reference sequence). The length of the CDR3 is 13 residues. MY09/MY11 PCR detected cervical HPV DNA; dot-blot assigned genotypes. Details on this clone: The read ends 3 residues early relative to the CDR3; the germline J gene fills the gap.

This chain uses TRBV7-9 with TRBJ1-1; D unclear. Input material: blood buffy coat. The source is a woman aged 18 to 69 with a cervical HPV16 infection that either progressed to CIN3+ or cleared (not recorded which). The CDR3: CASSLAETRGAFF. CDR3 bases read: TGTGCCAGCAGCTTAGCGGAGACTAGAGGC.